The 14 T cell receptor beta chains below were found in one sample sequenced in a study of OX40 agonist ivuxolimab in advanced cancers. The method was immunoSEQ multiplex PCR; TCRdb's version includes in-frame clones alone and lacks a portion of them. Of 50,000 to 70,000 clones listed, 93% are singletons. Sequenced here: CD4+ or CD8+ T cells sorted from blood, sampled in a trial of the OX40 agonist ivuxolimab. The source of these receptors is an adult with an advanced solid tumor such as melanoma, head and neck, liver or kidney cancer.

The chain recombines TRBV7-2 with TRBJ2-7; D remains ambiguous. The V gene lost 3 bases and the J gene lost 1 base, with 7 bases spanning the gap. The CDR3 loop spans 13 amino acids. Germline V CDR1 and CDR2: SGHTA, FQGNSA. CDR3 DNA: TGTGCCAGCAGCTTTTCAGGTTCCTACGAGCAGTACTTC. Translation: CASSFSGSYEQYF.

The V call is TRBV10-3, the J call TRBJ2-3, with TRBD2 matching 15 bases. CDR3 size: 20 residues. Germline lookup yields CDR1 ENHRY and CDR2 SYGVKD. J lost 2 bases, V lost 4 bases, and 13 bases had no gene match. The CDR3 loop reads CAISGLRTSGRADDTDTQYF. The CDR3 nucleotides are TGTGCCATCAGTGGTCTCCGGACTAGCGGGAGGGCGGACGACACAGATACGCAGTATTTT.

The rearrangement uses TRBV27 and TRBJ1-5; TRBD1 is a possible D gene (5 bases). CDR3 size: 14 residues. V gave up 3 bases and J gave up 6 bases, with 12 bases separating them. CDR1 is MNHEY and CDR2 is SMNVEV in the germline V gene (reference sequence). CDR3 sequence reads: CASSFGRVGQPQHF. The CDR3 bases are TGTGCCAGCAGTTTTGGCAGGGTGGGTCAGCCCCAGCATTTT.

The chain's CDR3 is CASSLGGQQYNEQFF. The CDR3 region has the DNA TGTGCCAGCAGCTTAGGGGGACAGCAATACAATGAGCAGTTCTTC. The J gene is TRBJ2-1, the V gene TRBV7-2; 7 bases agree with TRBD1. Germline CDR1 is SGHTA and CDR2 is FQGNSA. The V gene end was trimmed by 1 base and the J gene end by 4 bases; junction bases not matched to a gene: 4. This CDR3 has 15 amino acids.

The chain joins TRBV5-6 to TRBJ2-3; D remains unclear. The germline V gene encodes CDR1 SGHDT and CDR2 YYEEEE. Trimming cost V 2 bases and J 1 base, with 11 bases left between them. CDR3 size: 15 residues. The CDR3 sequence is CASSFGLSGTDTQYF. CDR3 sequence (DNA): TGTGCCAGCAGCTTCGGTCTTTCTGGCACAGATACGCAGTATTTT. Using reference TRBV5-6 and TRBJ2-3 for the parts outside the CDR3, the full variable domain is DAGVTQSPTHLIKTRGQQVTLRCSPKSGHDTVSWYQQALGQGPQFIFQYYEEEERQRGNFPDRFSGHQFPNYSSELNVNALLLGDSALYLCASSFGLSGTDTQYFGPGTRLTVL.

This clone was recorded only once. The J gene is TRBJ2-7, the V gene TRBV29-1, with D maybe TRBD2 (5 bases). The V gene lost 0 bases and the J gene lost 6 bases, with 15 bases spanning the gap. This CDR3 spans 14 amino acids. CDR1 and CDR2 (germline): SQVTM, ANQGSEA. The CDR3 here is CSVEELGGRLEQYF. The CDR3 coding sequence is TGCAGCGTTGAAGAGTTAGGAGGAAGACTCGAGCAGTACTTC.

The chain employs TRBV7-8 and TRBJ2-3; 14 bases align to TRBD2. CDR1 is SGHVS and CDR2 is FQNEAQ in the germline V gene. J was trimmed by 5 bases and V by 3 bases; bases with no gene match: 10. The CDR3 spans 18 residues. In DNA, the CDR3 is TGTGCCAGCAGCTTTCGACTAGCGGGAGGGCCAGTAGGAGATACGCAGTATTTT. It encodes CASSFRLAGGPVGDTQYF. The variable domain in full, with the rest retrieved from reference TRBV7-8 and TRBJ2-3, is GAGVSQSPRYKVAKRGQDVALRCDPISGHVSLFWYQQALGQGPEFLTYFQNEAQLDKSGLPSDRFFAERPEGSVSTLKIQRTQQEDSAVYLCASSFRLAGGPVGDTQYFGPGTRLTVL.

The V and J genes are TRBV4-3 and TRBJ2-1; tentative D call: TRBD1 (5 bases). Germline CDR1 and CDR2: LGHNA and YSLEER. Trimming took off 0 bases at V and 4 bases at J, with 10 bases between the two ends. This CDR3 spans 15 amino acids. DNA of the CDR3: TGCGCCAGCAGCCAAGACTGGGGCTCATACAATGAGCAGTTCTTC. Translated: CASSQDWGSYNEQFF.

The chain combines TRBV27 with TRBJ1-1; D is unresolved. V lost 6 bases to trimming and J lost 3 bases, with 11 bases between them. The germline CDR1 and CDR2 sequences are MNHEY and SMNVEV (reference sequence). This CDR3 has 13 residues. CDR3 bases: TGTGCCAGCAGCCCTACCGGCTACACTGAAGCTTTCTTT. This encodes CASSPTGYTEAFF.

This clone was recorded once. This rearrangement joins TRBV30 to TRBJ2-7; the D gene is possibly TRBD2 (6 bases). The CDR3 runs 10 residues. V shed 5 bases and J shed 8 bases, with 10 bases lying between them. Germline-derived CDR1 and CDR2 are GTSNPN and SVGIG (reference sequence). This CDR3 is CAWGGSQQYF. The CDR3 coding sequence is TGTGCCTGGGGGGGGTCCCAGCAGTACTTC.

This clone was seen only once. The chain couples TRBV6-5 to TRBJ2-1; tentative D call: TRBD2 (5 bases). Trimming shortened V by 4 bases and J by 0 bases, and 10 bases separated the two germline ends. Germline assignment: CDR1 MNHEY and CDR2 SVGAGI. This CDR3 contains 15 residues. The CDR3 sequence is CASSFGLSSYNEQFF. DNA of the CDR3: TGTGCCAGCAGTTTCGGACTTAGCTCCTACAATGAGCAGTTCTTC.

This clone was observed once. CDR3 nucleotide sequence: TGCGCCAGCAGCCTACAGGGTGCGGGTGATACGCAGTATTTT. Encoded protein: CASSLQGAGDTQYF. This chain links TRBV4-1 with TRBJ2-3, with a weak D call TRBD1 (6 bases). Trimming pared 4 bases from V and 6 bases from J, leaving 14 bases between. The CDR3 sequence is 14 residues long. From germline, CDR1 is MGHRA and CDR2 YSYEKL.

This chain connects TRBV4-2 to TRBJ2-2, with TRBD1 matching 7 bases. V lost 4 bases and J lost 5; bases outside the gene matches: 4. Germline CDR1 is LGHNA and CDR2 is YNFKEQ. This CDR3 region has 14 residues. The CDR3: CASSPAGGTGELFF. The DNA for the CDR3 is TGTGCCAGCAGCCCGGCAGGGGGAACCGGGGAGCTGTTTTTT.

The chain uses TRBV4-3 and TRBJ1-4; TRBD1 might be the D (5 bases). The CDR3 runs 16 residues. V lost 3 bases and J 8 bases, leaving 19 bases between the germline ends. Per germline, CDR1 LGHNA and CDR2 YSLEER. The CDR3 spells CASSHVGGRGGEKLFF. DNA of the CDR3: TGCGCCAGCAGCCACGTCGGGGGGAGGGGCGGGGAAAAACTGTTTTTT.